The 6 T cell receptor beta chains below come from one sample, sequenced in a study of molecular identifiers for immune sequencing clone quantification. TCRdb re-analysed the PCR reads in MiXCR, keeping a single row per CDR3 protein. The table shows about 510,000 distinct CDR3 sequences, with about a fifth occurring only once. Sequencing was carried out using naive CD8+ T cells from blood, with Jurkat cell RNA spiked in. Subset given: FACS-sorted CD8+CD4-CCR7+CD45RA+ naive T cells. These TCRs come from a human donor in good health. Some libraries in this study had Jurkat cell RNA spiked in.

This clonotype appeared many times. The chain couples TRBV5-4 to TRBJ1-1; 9 positions agree with TRBD1. This CDR3 spans 19 amino acids. Germline CDR1 reads SGHNT; CDR2 reads YYREEE (reference sequence). V gave up 7 bases and J gave up 1 base; unmatched junction bases: 20. The chain's CDR3 is CASGYPGQGPLDPNTEAFF. The CDR3 DNA reads TGTGCCAGCGGATATCCGGGACAGGGTCCATTGGACCCGAACACTGAAGCTTTCTTT. The whole variable domain, filled in from reference TRBV5-4 and TRBJ1-1, reads ETGVTQSPTHLIKTRGQQVTLRCSSQSGHNTVSWYQQALGQGPQFIFQYYREEENGRGNFPPRFSGLQFPNYSSELNVNALELDDSALYLCASGYPGQGPLDPNTEAFFGQGTRLTVV.

The chain links TRBV9 to TRBJ2-1, with 7 bases lining up with TRBD2. Germline V CDR1 and CDR2: SGDLS, YYNGEE. The trim removed 4 bases at V and 0 bases at J, leaving 13 bases unmatched. The CDR3 is 18 amino acids. In nucleotides, the CDR3 is TGTGCCAGCAGCACCAGTCGCGGGGGTGACAGCTCCTACAATGAGCAGTTCTTC. Encoded protein: CASSTSRGGDSSYNEQFF.

This clonotype was recorded at least ten times. This chain connects TRBV27 to TRBJ2-7, with TRBD1 matching 7 bases. This CDR3 is built from 16 residues. The V gene end was trimmed by 6 bases and the J gene end by 3 bases; junction bases not matched to a gene: 14. Germline-derived CDR1 and CDR2 are MNHEY and SMNVEV (reference sequence). The CDR3 DNA reads as TGTGCCAGCAGACTCACGCCTAGGGGGCCCTTCTACGAGCAGTACTTC. This sequence encodes CASRLTPRGPFYEQYF.

The V gene is TRBV20-1, the J gene TRBJ2-7, with 11 bases identical to TRBD2. This CDR3 has 17 residues. With 3 bases clipped from V and 2 bases from J, the junction kept 12 bases outside the gene matches. Germline assignment: CDR1 DFQATT and CDR2 SNEGSKA (reference sequence). CDR3 in DNA: TGCAGTGCTAGCCGGACTAGCGGGCCGACGAGCCCCTACGAGCAGTACTTC. This gives the protein CSASRTSGPTSPYEQYF.

The table lists this clonotype with many counts. The chain is built from TRBV6-6 and TRBJ2-3; D ambiguous. Germline CDR1 reads MNHNY; CDR2 reads SVGAGI (reference sequence). This CDR3 comprises 16 residues. Trimming shortened V by 4 bases and J by 2 bases, and 16 bases separated the two germline ends. The CDR3 nucleotides read TGTGCCAGCAGTTCAGATAGGACCTTTCCCACAGATACGCAGTATTTT. This codes for CASSSDRTFPTDTQYF.

In its sample, this clonotype was seen once. The junction does not match germline at one end; this may be a read error. The V call is TRBV12-3 or TRBV12-4, the J call TRBJ2-1; 11 bases map to TRBD2. CDR3 size: 14 residues. The CDR3 bases are TGTGCCAGCAGTTCGGGACTAGCGGACAATGAGCAGCTCTTC. The encoded protein is CASSSGLADNEQLF.